A single T cell receptor (beta chain) is shown here with its context. Its antigen remains unidentified. The J segment lost 6 bases and the V segment lost 6 bases, leaving 11 bases of the junction unmatched. The CDR3 sequence is 15 residues long. The sample comes from a study of CD8+CD57+ T cells in acquired aplastic anemia. The use of genomic DNA as template underpinned the TCR beta VDJ and CDR3 profiling. TCRdb re-derived calls from the reads in MiXCR, one entry per CDR3 protein. The profile shows 200,000 or so distinct CDR3 sequences, 65% of them singletons. Study-level findings and limits: There were some 30 CD8+ CDR3 sequences that occurred in both patients and controls.

Patients chosen for sequencing had shown CD8+CD57+ cell expansion by flow cytometry. The sequencing sample was made of sorted CD4+, CD8+, or CD8+CD57+ T cells (not recorded which) from PBMCs. V and J are TRBV12-3 or TRBV12-4 and TRBJ2-1; TRBD2 matches at 7 bases. The origin of this receptor is a human donor with aplastic anemia. The CDR3 nucleotides are TGTGCCAGCAGCCCCAGGGAGCGGGAAGGCAATGAGCAGTTCTTC. Protein sequence: CASSPREREGNEQFF.